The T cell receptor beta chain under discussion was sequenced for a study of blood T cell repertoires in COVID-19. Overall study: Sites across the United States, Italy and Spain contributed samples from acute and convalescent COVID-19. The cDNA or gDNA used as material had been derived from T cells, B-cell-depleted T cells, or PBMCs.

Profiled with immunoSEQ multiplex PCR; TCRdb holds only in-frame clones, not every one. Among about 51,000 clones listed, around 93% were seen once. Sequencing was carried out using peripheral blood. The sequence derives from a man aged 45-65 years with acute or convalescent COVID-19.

In DNA form, the CDR3 reads TGTGCCAGCAGCGTACTGGACAGTGGAGGAACCATATATTTT. Amino acid sequence: CASSVLDSGGTIYF. This chain links TRBV9 with TRBJ1-3; possible D gene TRBD1, 6 bases. Looked up from germline, CDR1 is SGDLS and CDR2 is YYNGEE. The CDR3 contains 14 residues. Trimming took 1 base from V and 10 from J, leaving 15 bases between them.